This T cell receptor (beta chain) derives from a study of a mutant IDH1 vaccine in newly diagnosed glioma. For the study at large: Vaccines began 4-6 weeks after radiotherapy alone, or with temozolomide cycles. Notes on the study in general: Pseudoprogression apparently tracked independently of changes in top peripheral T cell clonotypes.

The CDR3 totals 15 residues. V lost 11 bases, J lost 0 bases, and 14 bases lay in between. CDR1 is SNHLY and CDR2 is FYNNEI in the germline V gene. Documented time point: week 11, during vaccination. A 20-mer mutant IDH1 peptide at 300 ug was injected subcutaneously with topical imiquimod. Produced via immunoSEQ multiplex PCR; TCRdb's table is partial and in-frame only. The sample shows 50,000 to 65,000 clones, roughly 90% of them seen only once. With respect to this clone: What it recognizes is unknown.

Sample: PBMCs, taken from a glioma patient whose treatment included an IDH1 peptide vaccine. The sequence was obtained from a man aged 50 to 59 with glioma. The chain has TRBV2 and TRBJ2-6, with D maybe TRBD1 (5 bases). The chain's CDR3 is CARIHRTSGANVLTF. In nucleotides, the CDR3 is TGTGCCCGTATCCACAGGACCTCTGGGGCCAACGTCCTGACTTTC.